Sequencing of this TCR beta chain was carried out in a study of blood T cells in healthy people across ages. About this clonotype: Its specificity is not known.

Study-level results: Comparison with aged donors showed that long-lived donors had more naive CD4+ cells and higher diversity. Significant beta diversity loss was already apparent by age approximately 42, declining roughly linearly. PBMCs that were unsorted prevented a conclusive naive versus antigen-experienced comparison.

This CDR3 contains 15 residues. Germline V gene data show CDR1 as SGHDN and CDR2 as FVKESK. Germline trimming cut 1 base from V and 3 bases from J; bases unmatched to any gene: 4. Together with a sample-barcoded 5' primer, a J-beta primer mix was included in a second PCR lasting about 6 to 11 cycles. TCRdb independently ran MiXCR on the 5' RACE reads; one entry per CDR3 protein. The data contain around 1,800,000 distinct CDR3 sequences, around 40% of them singletons. The V gene is TRBV14, the J gene TRBJ1-2, with 8 bases identical to TRBD1. The sequence came from a human donor in good health. Sequences were obtained from blood. The CDR3, as DNA: TGTGCCAGCAGCCAAGGATCAGGGGGCTACTATGGCTACACCTTC. This codes for CASSQGSGGYYGYTF. Supplemented by reference TRBV14 and TRBJ1-2, the full variable domain reads EAGVTQFPSHSVIEKGQTVTLRCDPISGHDNLYWYRRVMGKEIKFLLHFVKESKQDESGMPNNRFLAERTGGTYSTLKVQPAELEDSGVYFCASSQGSGGYYGYTFGSGTRLTVV.